This T cell receptor (beta chain) was identified in a study of shared clonotypes between healthy human individuals. Across the whole study: CD8 memory received one plate per donor, CD8 naive two, CD4 memory three and CD4 naive three. Study outcomes and limitations: When compared with the clonotypes that were shared by all four sorted-subset donors, the non-shared clonotypes turned out to have lower generation probabilities.

On this clone itself: Antigen: not known.

Germline loops: CDR1 SGDLS, CDR2 YYNGEE. V lost 0 bases, J lost 1 base, and 7 bases lay in between. The length of the CDR3 is 15 residues. Clones were read by immunoSEQ multiplex PCR, and TCRdb kept only the in-frame ones, dropping some. The table shows 1,500,000 or so clones, with just under 99% occurring only once. The receptor's source is a man aged 25 to 40 in good health. The chain is built from TRBV9 and TRBJ2-2; D is unresolved. Sequences were obtained from naive CD4+ T cells sorted from blood. Subset denoted: CD45RA+ positively selected. In DNA form, the CDR3 reads TGTGCCAGCAGCGTAGTGCCCTTGAACACCGGGGAGCTGTTTTTT. This encodes CASSVVPLNTGELFF.